Described below is a single TCR beta chain sequence and its context. Its specificity is unknown. The sample is drawn from a study of shared clonotypes between healthy human individuals. Notes on the study in general: Generation probabilities of non-shared clonotypes were lower (relative to those shared by all four donors).

Trimming cost V 6 bases and J 3 bases, with 13 bases left between them. The CDR3 totals 14 residues. The germline CDR1 and CDR2 sequences are LNHDA and SQIVND (reference sequence). The material for each subset, its genomic DNA, was split evenly across several immunoSEQ plates. Method: immunoSEQ multiplex PCR; TCRdb's copy keeps in-frame clones and lacks some. The table records 2,500,000 or so clones, approximately 94% of them present only once. The rearrangement uses TRBV19 and TRBJ2-3; D not resolved. This TCR came from a man younger than 35 in good health. The material sequenced was naive CD4+ T cells sorted from blood. Subset defined: CD45RA+ positively selected. Here the CDR3 DNA reads TGTGCCAGTAGCCCCCGCCTCTTGACAGATACGCAGTATTTT. Amino acid sequence: CASSPRLLTDTQYF. The whole variable domain, remainder taken from reference TRBV19 and TRBJ2-3, is DGGITQSPKYLFRKEGQNVTLSCEQNLNHDAMYWYRQDPGQGLRLIYYSQIVNDFQKGDIAEGYSVSREKKESFPLTVTSAQKNPTAFYLCASSPRLLTDTQYFGPGTRLTVL.